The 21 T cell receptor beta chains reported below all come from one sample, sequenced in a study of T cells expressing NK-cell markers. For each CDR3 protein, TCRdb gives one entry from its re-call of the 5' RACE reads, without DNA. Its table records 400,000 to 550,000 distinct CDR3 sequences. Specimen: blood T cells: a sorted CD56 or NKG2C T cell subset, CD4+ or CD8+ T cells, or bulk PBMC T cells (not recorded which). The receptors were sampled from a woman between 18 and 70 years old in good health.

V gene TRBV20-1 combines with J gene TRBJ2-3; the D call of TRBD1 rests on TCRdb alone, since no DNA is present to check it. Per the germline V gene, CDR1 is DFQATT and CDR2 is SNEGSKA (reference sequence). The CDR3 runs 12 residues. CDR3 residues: CSASNRDRTQYF.

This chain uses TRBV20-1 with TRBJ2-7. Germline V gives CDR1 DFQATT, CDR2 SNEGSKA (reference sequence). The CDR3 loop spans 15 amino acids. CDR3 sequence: CSARELAVVPYEQYF.

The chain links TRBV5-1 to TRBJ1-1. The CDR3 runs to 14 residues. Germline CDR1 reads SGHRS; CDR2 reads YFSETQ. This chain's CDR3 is CASSLRRAHTEAFF.

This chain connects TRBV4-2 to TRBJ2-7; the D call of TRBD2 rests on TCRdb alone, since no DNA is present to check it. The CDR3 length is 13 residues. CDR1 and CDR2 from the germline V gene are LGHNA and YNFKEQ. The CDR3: CASSRDLVNEQYF.

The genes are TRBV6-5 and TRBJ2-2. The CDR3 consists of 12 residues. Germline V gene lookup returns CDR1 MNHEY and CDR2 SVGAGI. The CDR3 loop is CASSILTGELFF.

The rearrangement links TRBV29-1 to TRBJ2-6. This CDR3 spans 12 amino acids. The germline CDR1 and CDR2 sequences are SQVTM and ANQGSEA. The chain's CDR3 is CSAQAGANVLTF. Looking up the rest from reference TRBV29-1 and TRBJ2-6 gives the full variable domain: SAVISQKPSRDICQRGTSLTIQCQVDSQVTMMFWYRQQPGQSLTLIATANQGSEATYESGFVIDKFPISRPNLTFSTLTVSNMSPEDSSIYLCSAQAGANVLTFGAGSRLTVL.

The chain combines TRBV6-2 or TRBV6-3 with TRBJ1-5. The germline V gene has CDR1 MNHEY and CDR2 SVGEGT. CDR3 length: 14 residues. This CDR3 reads CARGLWLGNQPQHF.

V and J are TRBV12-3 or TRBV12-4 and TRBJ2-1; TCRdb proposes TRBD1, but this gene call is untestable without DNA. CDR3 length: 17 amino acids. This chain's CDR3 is CASSPRFGASSYNEQFF.

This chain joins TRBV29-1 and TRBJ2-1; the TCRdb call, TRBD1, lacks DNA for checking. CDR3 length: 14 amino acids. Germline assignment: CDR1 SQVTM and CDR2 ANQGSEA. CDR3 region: CSSTGTGDNNEQFF.

The CDR3 loop reads CASSHRLAGDNEQFF. The rearrangement links TRBV4-3 to TRBJ2-1; as DNA is missing, the TRBD2 call by TCRdb cannot be tested. The CDR3 consists of 15 residues. From germline, CDR1 is LGHNA and CDR2 YSLEER.

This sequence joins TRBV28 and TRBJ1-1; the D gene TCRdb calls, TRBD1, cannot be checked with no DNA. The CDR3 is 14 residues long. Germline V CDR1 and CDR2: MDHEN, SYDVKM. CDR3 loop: CASSSTGKNTEAFF.

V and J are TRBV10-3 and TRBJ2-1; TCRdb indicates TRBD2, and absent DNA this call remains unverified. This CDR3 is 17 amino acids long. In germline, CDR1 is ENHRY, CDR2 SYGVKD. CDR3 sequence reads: CAISESGLAGGAIEQFF.

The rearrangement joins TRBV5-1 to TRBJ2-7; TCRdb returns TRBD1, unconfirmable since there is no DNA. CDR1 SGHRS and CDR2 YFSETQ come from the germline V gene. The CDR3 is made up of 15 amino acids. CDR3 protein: CASSLQPLDRSEQYF.

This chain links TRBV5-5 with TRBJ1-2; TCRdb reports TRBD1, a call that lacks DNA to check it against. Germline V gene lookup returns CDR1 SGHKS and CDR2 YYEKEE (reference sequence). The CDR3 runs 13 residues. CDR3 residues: CASSADRSYGYTF.

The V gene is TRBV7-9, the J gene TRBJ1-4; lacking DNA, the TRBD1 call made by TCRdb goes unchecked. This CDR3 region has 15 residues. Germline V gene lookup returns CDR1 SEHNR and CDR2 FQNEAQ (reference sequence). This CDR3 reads CASNEGGSTNEKLFF.

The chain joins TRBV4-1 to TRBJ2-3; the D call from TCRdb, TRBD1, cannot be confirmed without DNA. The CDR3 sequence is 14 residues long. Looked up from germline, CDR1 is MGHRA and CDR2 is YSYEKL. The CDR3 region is CAGASGPGDDTQYF.

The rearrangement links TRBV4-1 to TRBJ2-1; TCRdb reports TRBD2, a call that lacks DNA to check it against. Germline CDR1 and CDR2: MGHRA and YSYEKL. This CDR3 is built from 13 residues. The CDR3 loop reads CASSQDPASEQFF.

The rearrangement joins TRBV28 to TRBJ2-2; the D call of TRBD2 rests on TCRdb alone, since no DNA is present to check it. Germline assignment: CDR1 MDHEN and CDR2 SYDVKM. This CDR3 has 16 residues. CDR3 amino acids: CAIPASGRGGTGELFF. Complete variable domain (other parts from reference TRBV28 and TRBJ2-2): DVKVTQSSRYLVKRTGEKVFLECVQDMDHENMFWYRQDPGLGLRLIYFSYDVKMKEKGDIPEGYSVSREKKERFSLILESASTNQTSMYLCAIPASGRGGTGELFFGEGSRLTVL.

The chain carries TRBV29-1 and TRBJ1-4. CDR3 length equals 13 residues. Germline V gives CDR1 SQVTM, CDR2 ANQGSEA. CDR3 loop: CSVEMRPGEKLFF.

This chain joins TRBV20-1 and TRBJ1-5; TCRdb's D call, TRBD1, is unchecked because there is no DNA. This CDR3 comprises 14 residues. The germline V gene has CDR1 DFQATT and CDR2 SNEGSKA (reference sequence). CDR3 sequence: CSAGTGAKNQPQHF.

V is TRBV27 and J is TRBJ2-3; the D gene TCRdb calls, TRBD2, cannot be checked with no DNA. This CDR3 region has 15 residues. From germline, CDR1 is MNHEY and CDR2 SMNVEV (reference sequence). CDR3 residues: CASSLSALPTDTQYF.